The clone carrying this T cell receptor (beta chain) was counted at least ten times. Each CDR3 protein gets one entry after TCRdb re-called the 5' RACE reads with MiXCR. The data show 55,000 to 75,000 distinct CDR3 sequences, approximately 9% seen once. The sample belongs to a study of spatial heterogeneity in lung cancer. This sample's time point: blood at routine non-recurrence follow-up after resection. Trimming shortened V by 3 bases and J by 0 bases, and 9 bases separated the two germline ends. This CDR3 has 15 amino acids. From germline, CDR1 is SEHNR and CDR2 FQNEAQ (reference sequence). The chain has TRBV7-9 and TRBJ2-1, with a tentative D call TRBD2 (6 bases). The source was PBMCs, collected at follow-up. The TCR sequence derives from a female donor with early-stage non-small cell lung cancer. The CDR3 region has the DNA TGTGCCAGCAGCTTTATCGGGGGCTCCTACAATGAGCAGTTCTTC. Its protein product is CASSFIGGSYNEQFF.